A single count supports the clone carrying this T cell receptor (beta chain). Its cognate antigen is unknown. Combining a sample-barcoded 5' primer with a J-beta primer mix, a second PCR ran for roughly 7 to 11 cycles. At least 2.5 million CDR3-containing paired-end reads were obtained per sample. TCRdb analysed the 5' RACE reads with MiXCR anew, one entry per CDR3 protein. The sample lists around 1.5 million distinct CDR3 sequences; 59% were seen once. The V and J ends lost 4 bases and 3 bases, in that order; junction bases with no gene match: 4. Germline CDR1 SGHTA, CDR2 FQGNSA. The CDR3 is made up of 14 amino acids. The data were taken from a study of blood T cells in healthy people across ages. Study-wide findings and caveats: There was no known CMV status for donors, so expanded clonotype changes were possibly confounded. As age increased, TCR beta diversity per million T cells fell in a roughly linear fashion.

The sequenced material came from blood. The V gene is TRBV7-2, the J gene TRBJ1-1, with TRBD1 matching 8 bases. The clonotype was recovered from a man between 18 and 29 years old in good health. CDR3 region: CASSSLGQDTEAFF. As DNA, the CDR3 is TGTGCCAGCAGCTCTCTGGGACAGGACACTGAAGCTTTCTTT. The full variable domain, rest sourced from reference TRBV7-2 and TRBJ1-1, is GAGVSQSPSNKVTEKGKDVELRCDPISGHTALYWYRQSLGQGLEFLIYFQGNSAPDKSGLPSDRFSAERTGGSVSTLTIQRTQQEDSAVYLCASSSLGQDTEAFFGQGTRLTVV.